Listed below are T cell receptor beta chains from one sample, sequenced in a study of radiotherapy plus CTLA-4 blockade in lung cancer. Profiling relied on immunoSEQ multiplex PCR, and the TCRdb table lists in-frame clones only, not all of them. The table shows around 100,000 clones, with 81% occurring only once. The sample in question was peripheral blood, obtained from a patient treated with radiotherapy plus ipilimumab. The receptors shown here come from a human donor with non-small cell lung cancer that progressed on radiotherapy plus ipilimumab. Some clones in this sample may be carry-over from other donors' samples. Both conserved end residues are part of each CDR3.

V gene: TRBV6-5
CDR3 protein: CASSFVNSGNTIYF

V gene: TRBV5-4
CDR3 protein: CASSPRSRGISDTQYF

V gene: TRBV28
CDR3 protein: CASRNSGTTGGMETQYF

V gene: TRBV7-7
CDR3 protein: CASSPDPRNTEAFF

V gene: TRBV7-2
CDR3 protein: CASSLRMNTEAFF

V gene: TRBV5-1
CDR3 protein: CASSLAPSSYNEQFF

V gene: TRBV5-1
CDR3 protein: CASSLTSGLQYF

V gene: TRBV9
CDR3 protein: CASSAGQAQEQYF

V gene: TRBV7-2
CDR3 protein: CASSNIQGISPLHF

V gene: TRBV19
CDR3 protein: CASPRRSSDYNGYTF

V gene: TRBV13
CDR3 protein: CASSFGVRGALDYTF

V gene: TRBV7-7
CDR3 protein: CASTLSGAGGEETQYF

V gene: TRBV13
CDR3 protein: CASSLVPGAGDEQYF

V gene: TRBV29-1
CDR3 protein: CSVEAPEGREKLFF

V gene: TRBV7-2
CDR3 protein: CASSLDVTEDTQYF

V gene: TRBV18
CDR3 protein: CASSLPGRNSPLHF

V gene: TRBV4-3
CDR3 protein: CASSQEIENYGYTF